This T cell receptor beta chain came from a study of identical twins. Study-wide findings and caveats: Beta out-of-frame sequences showed weaker excess sharing between twins. When twins shared out-of-frame alpha sequences, those sequences had excess low generation probability.

Many counts were recorded for this clonotype. Its antigen remains unknown. TCRdb reprocessed the 5' RACE reads via MiXCR and lists one record per CDR3 protein. Found here are around 680,000 distinct CDR3 sequences, 8.6% of them singletons; the top ten hold 0.85% to 1%. Germline-derived CDR1 and CDR2 are DFQATT and SNEGSKA (reference sequence). CDR3 length: 15 residues. Trimming stripped 0 bases from V and 5 bases from J, with 14 bases between. The same sample was also studied in work on yellow fever vaccine responses in identical twins.

This TCR was recovered from a woman younger than 30 in good health. Sequencing used PBMCs. This sequence joins TRBV20-1 and TRBJ2-1, with D possibly called TRBD1 or TRBD2 (5 bases each). The CDR3 DNA reads as TGCAGTGCTAGAGATCAAGGGACGGATAACAATGAGCAGTTCTTC. The encoded protein is CSARDQGTDNNEQFF.